This TCR beta chain is drawn from a study of vaccination and CD4 T cells after COVID-19 (dated 2022 in TCRdb). About the full investigation: SARS-CoV-2 positivity had been established in the convalescent patients by nasal swab PCR, and mild disease was recorded in several of these patients and severe disease in one. In the convalescent cohort there were six males and four females, among whom were two Hispanic individuals, seven Caucasians, two Asians and one multiracial person. Participants got two doses of the Pfizer-BioNTech BNT162b2 vaccine (n=8) or two doses of the Moderna mRNA-1273 vaccine (n=2). Post-COVID blood samples from convalescent patients were collected a median of roughly 100 days after diagnosis, with a range of about 35 to 180 days. Post-vaccine blood samples were collected a median of around 2.5 months after the second vaccine dose, ranging from about 13 to 241 days. Culture stimuli were overlapping spike peptide pools from SARS-CoV-2 and from the common cold coronaviruses HCoV-NL63, HCoV-OC43 and HCoV-229E. Control cultures received a CEFX viral epitope pool as the positive control, an HIV-1 Nef peptide pool as the negative control, or no peptide. In 10 COVID-19 convalescent patients and a few infection-naive healthy vaccine recipients, researchers compared the spike-specific CD4+ TCR repertoire from before mRNA vaccination with the repertoire from after.

The treatment or condition label on this specimen signifies: approximately 9-day PBMC culture with coronavirus spike peptide pools or control peptides (ViraFEST assay). The ViraFEST assay was used in the study, in which antigen-specific T cells were expanded with peptide pools and expanded clonotypes were subsequently identified by TCR sequencing. Positive SARS-CoV-2 PCR tests in the convalescent patients dated from March to December 2020, before Alpha, Beta and Delta variants emerged in the United States. Each well held some 2 million PBMCs cultured in IMDM containing roughly 5.4% human AB serum and approximately 9.8 IU/ml IL-2, with around 9.7 ug/ml peptide pools added. Half of the culture medium was replaced with fresh IL-2-containing medium on days 3 and 7. Once the cells had been in culture for 9 to 10 days, the EasySep CD4+ T cell isolation kit was used to isolate CD4+ T cells by negative selection. PBMCs were separated from whole blood using Ficoll-Paque Plus gradient centrifugation and then either used fresh or cryopreserved at -140C. In general, triplicate wells were set up for every culture condition.

The investigation overall reported the following: In convalescent patients, a median roughly 85% of post-vaccine SARS-CoV-2-reactive clones were detected only after vaccination, and vaccine-specific priming was suggested by this finding. Only a relatively small number of convalescent patients were included in the study, and early timepoints following natural infection were not analyzed. Of the vaccine-specific clones found in convalescent patients, nearly all (304 of 307) were mono-reactive for SARS-CoV-2 spike instead of being cross-reactive with common cold coronaviruses. The median number of SARS-CoV-2-reactive clonotypes rose from around 22 after infection to 30 to 45 after vaccination, but the change was not significant.

This clonotype was recorded a few times. What antigen it recognizes has not been identified. Base qualities are not provided; no much larger clone lies one nucleotide away. Trimming takes 4 bases from V and 0 bases from J, and the germline ends sit 13 bases apart. From the cysteine through the phenylalanine, the CDR3 covers 16 amino acids. Just the 48-base CDR3 DNA is kept, in frame starting at base 1. Sequences LNHDA (CDR1) and SQIVND (CDR2) are obtained from the germline V gene (reference sequence). Libraries came from PCR. DNA from cultured CD4+ T cells was subjected to TCR sequencing with the Oncomine TCR Beta short-read assay at the Johns Hopkins FTIC core. Genomic DNA was extracted from the cultured CD4+ T cells with the QIAamp micro DNA kit. The Oncomine TCR Beta libraries from cultured CD4+ T cells were pooled using unique dual indexes and then sequenced on an Illumina iSeq 100. The authors' pipeline ran thus. Non-productive sequences were filtered out, and CDR3s that did not start with C, did not end with F or W, or were shorter than 7 amino acids were discarded. The MANAFEST web application was used to identify antigen-specific clonotypes by comparing peptide-stimulated wells against reference wells and other culture wells. Positive clones required FDR below 0.05, an odds ratio above 5, and productive frequency above 0.1% in at least two of three replicate wells. Cross-reactive clonotypes were defined as significantly expanded in both SARS-CoV-2 spike wells and at least one common cold coronavirus spike condition. Using R version 3.6.1, CDR3 homology was evaluated through Levenshtein distances (stringdist) along with unrooted phylogenetic trees (ape). TCRdb's own reprocessing of the public reads used fastp at Q25 and MiXCR and kept productive beta chains. CDR3 protein sequences are deduplicated, and each keeps its most common genes and DNA. The V and J calls shown here were made by TCRdb, not taken from the authors' results. This sample has several thousand distinct CDR3 sequences in its table, and about 38% of those were observed once. Together, the top ten hold approximately 25% of the sample.

The chain is encoded by TRBV19 joined to TRBJ2-1, with no D gene named confidently. The receptor comes from a human donor who had recovered from COVID-19. The specimen was CD4+ T cells from blood, cultured in vitro. The CDR3 in this case is CASSKRLLSSYNEQFF. The DNA reads as follows: TGTGCCAGTAGTAAACGACTCTTGAGCTCCTACAATGAGCAGTTCTTC.